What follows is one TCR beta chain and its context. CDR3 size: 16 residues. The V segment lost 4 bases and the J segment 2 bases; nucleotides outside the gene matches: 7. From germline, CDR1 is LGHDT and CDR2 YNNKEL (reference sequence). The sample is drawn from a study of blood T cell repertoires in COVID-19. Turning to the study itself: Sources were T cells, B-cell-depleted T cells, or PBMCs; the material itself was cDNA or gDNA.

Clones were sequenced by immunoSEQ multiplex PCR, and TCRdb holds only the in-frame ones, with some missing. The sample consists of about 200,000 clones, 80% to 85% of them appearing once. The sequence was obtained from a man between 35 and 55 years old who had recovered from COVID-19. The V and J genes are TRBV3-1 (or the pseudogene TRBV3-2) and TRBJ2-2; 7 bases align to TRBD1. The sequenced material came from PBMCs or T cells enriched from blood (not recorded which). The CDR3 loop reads CASSLRQGSNTGELFF. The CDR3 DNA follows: TGTGCCAGCAGCCTCCGACAGGGATCAAACACCGGGGAGCTGTTTTTT.